This TCR beta chain appears in the sequencing data of a study of T cell responses to AZD1222 COVID-19 vaccine. Findings and limits, study-wide: It should be noted that donors were predominantly white British and more often female, and clonal diversity was possibly underestimated. Researchers took repertoire samples only after the peak T cell response had come.

The V gene's germline CDR1 is LGHDT and CDR2 YNNKEL (reference sequence). The CDR3 extends over 16 amino acids. V was cut by 0 bases and J by 6 bases, with 15 bases left in between. TCRdb keeps only in-frame clones here, not all; method: immunoSEQ multiplex PCR. The table shows fewer than 150,000 clones, with around nine tenths occurring only once. Concerning this clone itself: What it recognizes is unknown.

The input for sequencing was peripheral blood, taken 28 days after the second AZD1222 dose. V gene TRBV3-1 (or the pseudogene TRBV3-2) combines with J gene TRBJ2-1; weak D call: TRBD2 (7 bases). The receptor was isolated from an adult who received the AZD1222 COVID-19 vaccine. Here the CDR3 DNA reads TGTGCCAGCAGCCAAGATCCGGGGGGCCCTCTCAATGAGCAGTTCTTC. Translated, it gives CASSQDPGGPLNEQFF.